This T cell receptor beta chain originates from a study of blood T cell repertoires in COVID-19. About the study: Some COVID-19 samples were acute and others convalescent; all came from the United States, Italy and Spain.

Profiling relied on immunoSEQ multiplex PCR, and the TCRdb table lists in-frame clones only, not all of them. The table lists 250,000 to 350,000 clones, nearly 90% of them singletons. Enrolled through a virtual design, the participants were between about 18 and 89 years of age and came from fewer than 30 US areas. Clinical history reported by participants formed the basis on which cohorts were assigned. The V segment lost 4 bases and the J segment 7 bases; nucleotides outside the gene matches: 12. Germline assignment: CDR1 SGHAT and CDR2 FQNNGV. The CDR3 extends over 16 amino acids. This clonotype originated in a woman aged 18-29 years with acute COVID-19. The material sequenced was PBMCs or T cells enriched from blood (not recorded which). This rearrangement joins TRBV11-2 to TRBJ2-2; 7 bases map to TRBD2. CDR3 protein: CASSSPAGSVGGELFF. CDR3 DNA sequence: TGTGCCAGCAGCTCTCCAGCGGGGAGCGTAGGCGGGGAGCTGTTTTTT.